The clone carrying this T cell receptor (beta chain) was observed a few times. The sample originates from a study of T-cell reconstitution after alpha-beta-depleted transplantation in children. Unique molecular identifiers were incorporated into the prepared TCRbeta library. TCRdb reprocessed the PCR reads via MiXCR and lists one record per CDR3 protein. The table shows about 420,000 distinct CDR3 sequences, with roughly a tenth occurring only once. The CDR3 spans 20 residues. V dropped 0 bases and J dropped 3; count of bases not matched to a gene: 15. Germline loops: CDR1 SGHRS, CDR2 YFSETQ. The sample in question was PBMCs from the stem cell graft donor, obtained from the stem cell graft. This sequence originates from a human donor who donated a stem cell graft to a child with acute myeloid leukemia. The chain links TRBV5-1 to TRBJ2-1, with 10 nucleotides matching TRBD2. In nucleotides, the CDR3 is TGCGCCAGCAGCTTGGTCCCTCAGGGGATCACTAGCGGGGACTACAATGAGCAGTTCTTC. Translation: CASSLVPQGITSGDYNEQFF. Looking up the rest from reference TRBV5-1 and TRBJ2-1 gives the full variable domain: KAGVTQTPRYLIKTRGQQVTLSCSPISGHRSVSWYQQTPGQGLQFLFEYFSETQRNKGNFPGRFSGRQFSNSRSEMNVSTLELGDSALYLCASSLVPQGITSGDYNEQFFGPGTRLTVL.